Below, 9 T cell receptor beta chains from the same sample are listed, as sequenced in a study of cytomegalovirus exposure and HLA in healthy donors. The PCR was carried out with 60 Vbeta primers and 13 Jbeta primers. Measured with immunoSEQ multiplex PCR; TCRdb has only the in-frame clones, and not every one. There are approximately 150,000 clones in the sample; around three quarters occur only once, and approximately 1.8% lies in the top ten. The material sequenced was PBMCs. These receptor sequences come from a woman in her thirties in good health and CMV-seronegative.

CDR3 coding DNA: TGCAGCGTTGAGGGACTATGGCGGGAGACCCAGTACTTC. Translating gives CSVEGLWRETQYF. The chain uses TRBV29-1 and TRBJ2-5, with 7 bases matching TRBD2. Germline values: CDR1 SQVTM, CDR2 ANQGSEA. The CDR3 loop spans 13 amino acids. Trimming at V came to 3 bases and at J to 5 bases, leaving 6 bases not matched to a gene.

This clone appeared a single time. The chain uses TRBV5-1 and TRBJ2-2, with D possibly being TRBD1 (5 bases). CDR1 SGHRS and CDR2 YFSETQ come from the germline V gene. This CDR3 spans 15 amino acids. The V gene lost 5 bases and the J gene lost 6 bases, with 17 bases spanning the gap. The CDR3 here is CASSSGFGRPGELFF. DNA of the CDR3: TGCGCCAGCAGTTCAGGGTTCGGTCGGCCCGGGGAGCTGTTTTTT.

The table lists this clone with a count of one. In DNA form, the CDR3 reads TGTGCCAGCAGCTTAGAAAACCCAGGGGGCTACGGAAACACCATATATTTT. It specifies CASSLENPGGYGNTIYF. This rearrangement joins TRBV7-2 to TRBJ1-3; 8 positions agree with TRBD1. The CDR3 consists of 17 residues. Germline CDR1 and CDR2: SGHTA and FQGNSA. With 1 base clipped from V and 4 bases from J, the junction kept 9 bases outside the gene matches.

V is TRBV5-1 and J is TRBJ2-7; 8 positions match TRBD1. Per germline, CDR1 SGHRS and CDR2 YFSETQ. The ends lost 4 bases at V and 5 bases at J; junction bases unmatched: 8. The CDR3 has 14 amino acids. CDR3 region: CASSPGQGSHEQYF. CDR3 nucleotides: TGCGCCAGCAGCCCAGGACAGGGTTCCCACGAGCAGTACTTC.

The chain has TRBV4-3 and TRBJ2-5; TRBD1 agrees at 9 bases. The CDR3 loop spans 17 amino acids. Germline V CDR1 and CDR2: LGHNA, YSLEER. Trimming cost V 0 bases and J 3 bases; bases outside gene matches: 8. The CDR3 DNA reads as TGCGCCAGCAGCCAAGATGGCGACAGGGGGGATAAAGAGACCCAGTACTTC. It specifies CASSQDGDRGDKETQYF.

The chain recombines TRBV5-1 with TRBJ2-2; D call uncertain. The CDR3 contains 11 residues. From germline, CDR1 is SGHRS and CDR2 YFSETQ. Trimming took off 5 bases at V and 8 bases at J, with 7 bases between the two ends. CDR3 in amino acids: CASRAGGELFF. Here the CDR3 DNA reads TGCGCCAGCAGGGCCGGGGGGGAGCTGTTTTTT.

As for this clone: Other nucleotide sequences from this sample produce the same CDR3. J is TRBJ1-2 and V is TRBV9; D is undetermined. CDR3 length: 15 amino acids. Germline CDR1 is SGDLS and CDR2 is YYNGEE. V was clipped by 0 bases and J by 0 bases, with 9 bases between them. The CDR3 loop reads CASSVAGTANYGYTF. The CDR3 coding sequence is TGTGCCAGCAGCGTAGCAGGCACTGCTAACTATGGCTACACCTTC.

The V gene is TRBV18, the J gene TRBJ1-2; TRBD1 aligns across 7 bases. V lost 3 bases and J lost 5; bases outside the gene matches: 6. Germline CDR1 KGHSH, CDR2 LQKENI. The CDR3 spans 14 residues. The CDR3 protein is CASSPRTGDYGYTF. CDR3 nucleotides: TGTGCCAGCTCACCCCGGACAGGTGATTATGGCTACACCTTC.

The rearrangement joins TRBV5-6 to TRBJ1-6, with D uncertain. CDR3 size: 17 residues. Trimming removed 1 base from V and 3 bases from J, with 14 bases in between. From germline, CDR1 is SGHDT and CDR2 YYEEEE. The CDR3 spells CASSLQAPTNYNSPLHF. CDR3 nucleotides: TGTGCCAGCAGCTTGCAAGCCCCGACTAACTATAATTCACCCCTCCACTTT.